This T cell receptor (beta chain) was recorded in a study of shared clonotypes between healthy human individuals. For the study at large: Each donor had three CD4 naive, three CD4 memory, two CD8 naive and one CD8 memory plate.

The table came from immunoSEQ multiplex PCR; TCRdb's copy has only in-frame clones and leaves some out. The table lists hundreds of thousands of clones, 90% to 98% of them singletons. It was CD45RO-negative cells, positively selected for CCR7, that made up naive CD8 cells, with terminally differentiated effector memory CD45RA+ cells excluded. The CDR3 sequence is 16 residues long. The V segment lost 3 bases and the J segment 3 bases; nucleotides outside the gene matches: 7. Looked up from germline, CDR1 is MDHEN and CDR2 is SYDVKM. This chain connects TRBV28 to TRBJ2-7, with TRBD2 matching over 11 bases. The receptor comes from a young man in good health. Specimen: naive CD8+ T cells sorted from blood. The CDR3 spells CASSFAQGLAVYEQYF. The CDR3 DNA sequence: TGTGCCAGCAGTTTTGCGCAGGGACTAGCGGTCTACGAGCAGTACTTC.